The present T cell receptor beta chain was sequenced within a study of T cells in localized non-small cell lung cancer. Study-level findings and limits: Heterogeneity stays possible, as sequencing covered only one tumor region.

Details on this clone: The antigen remains undetermined.

The repertoire was sequenced with immunoSEQ multiplex PCR; TCRdb's copy has only in-frame clones and lacks some. The table includes 70,000 to 90,000 clones, more than 70% detected once. CDR3 size: 15 residues. In germline, CDR1 is SGHTA, CDR2 FQGNSA. Trimming removed 3 bases from V and 0 bases from J; junction bases left unmatched: 2. This clonotype originated in a female donor older than 55 with stage I lung adenocarcinoma. The input for sequencing was peripheral blood, taken before any cancer treatment. The chain has TRBV7-2 and TRBJ2-7, with 10 nucleotides matching TRBD2. The DNA of the CDR3 is TGTGCCAGCAGCTTTAGCGGGGGGAGCTCCTACGAGCAGTACTTC. Protein sequence: CASSFSGGSSYEQYF.